A single count supports the clone carrying this T cell receptor (beta chain). The CDR3 loop spans 13 amino acids. The ends were cut back, 8 bases at V and 6 bases at J, with 15 bases in the middle. Looked up from germline, CDR1 is WNHNN and CDR2 is SYGVQD (reference sequence). This sample was taken from a study of blood T cell repertoires in COVID-19. As for the study in general: Whether acute or convalescent, the COVID-19 samples came from the United States, Italy and Spain. The analysed material was cDNA or gDNA that came from T cells, B-cell-depleted T cells, or PBMCs.

Original data processing: Amplification of reference gene primers was used by the study to estimate nucleated cell counts. Profiled with immunoSEQ multiplex PCR; TCRdb holds only in-frame clones, not every one. That table gives V, J and clone size, and the DNA gave D and trimming. The sample lists more than 40,000 clones; 65% to 85% were seen once. Sequenced input: peripheral blood. The sequence was collected from a middle-aged man with active COVID-19. The gene calls are TRBV10-1 and TRBJ2-3; possibly TRBD2 for D (6 bases). The CDR3 is CASGEGLGDTQYF. The CDR3 nucleotides read TGCGCCAGCGGAGAGGGACTCGGCGATACGCAGTATTTT.